This entry lists 21 T cell receptor beta chains sequenced from one sample in a study of regulatory T cells in long-lasting Graves disease. Time point denoted: persistent/refractory GD, antithyroid drugs over 5 years with positive TRAb. RNA from PBMCs was the source of the TCR library. Researchers made TCR beta libraries by using iRepertoire HTBI primers and running Arm-PCR on CDR3 regions. TCRdb independently ran MiXCR on the multiplex PCR reads; one entry per CDR3 protein. The sample shows about 290,000 distinct CDR3 sequences, 22% of them seen only once. The source was peripheral blood mononuclear cells (PBMCs), collected when the disease was refractory, from a patient treated with antithyroid drugs. These receptors were taken from a female donor with Graves disease.

This clonotype was recorded a few times. The rearrangement uses TRBV20-1 and TRBJ2-7, with TRBD2 matching 8 bases. Looked up from germline, CDR1 is DFQATT and CDR2 is SNEGSKA (reference sequence). The CDR3 runs 13 residues. Unmatched junction bases numbered 6, after V lost 6 bases and J lost 2 bases. The CDR3 region has the DNA TGCAGTGCCGTCCGGGGGGGCCCCTACGAGCAGTACTTC. It yields the protein CSAVRGGPYEQYF.

This clonotype was detected many times. This chain connects TRBV20-1 to TRBJ1-2; D is possibly TRBD1 (6 bases). This CDR3 region has 11 residues. The V and J ends lost 5 bases and 4 bases respectively, with 8 bases between them. Per germline, CDR1 DFQATT and CDR2 SNEGSKA (reference sequence). CDR3 bases: TGCAGTGCTCTGGACAGCTATGGCTACACCTTC. Translated: CSALDSYGYTF.

This clonotype appeared a few times. This chain uses TRBV7-9 with TRBJ2-1, with a tentative D call TRBD1 (6 bases). V lost 3 bases and J 8 bases, leaving 11 bases between the germline ends. The V gene's germline CDR1 is SEHNR and CDR2 FQNEAQ (reference sequence). CDR3 length equals 13 residues. CDR3 amino acids: CASSFSRGDEQFF. In DNA form, the CDR3 reads TGTGCCAGCAGCTTTTCCAGGGGAGATGAGCAGTTCTTC.

The V call is TRBV11-2, the J call TRBJ2-1; no clear D gene. CDR1 and CDR2 (germline): SGHAT, FQNNGV. CDR3 length equals 13 residues. With 0 bases removed from V and 10 bases from J, the gap between germline ends came to 10 bases. In DNA, the CDR3 is TGTGCCAGCAGCTTAGACAGGACGTCAGAGCAGTTCTTC. It yields the protein CASSLDRTSEQFF.

This clonotype was observed many times. This chain uses TRBV3-1 with TRBJ2-7; 8 nucleotides align to TRBD2. Germline assignment: CDR1 LGHDT and CDR2 YNNKEL (reference sequence). CDR3 length equals 15 residues. V dropped 0 bases and J dropped 7; count of bases not matched to a gene: 8. The DNA for the CDR3 is TGTGCCAGCAGCCAAGATGGAGCGGGAGCATGGGAGCAGTACTTC. Translation: CASSQDGAGAWEQYF.

V usage is TRBV5-8 and J usage is TRBJ1-2, with D uncertain. Per germline, CDR1 SGHTS and CDR2 YDEGEE. Trimming shortened V by 4 bases and J by 4 bases, and 11 bases separated the two germline ends. The CDR3 is 13 residues long. The CDR3 DNA sequence: TGTGCCAGCAGCCGACAATTACCCTATGGCTACACCTTC. This sequence encodes CASSRQLPYGYTF. The full variable domain, rest sourced from reference TRBV5-8 and TRBJ1-2, is EAGVTQSPTHLIKTRGQQATLRCSPISGHTSVYWYQQALGLGLQFLLWYDEGEERNRGNFPPRFSGRQFPNYSSELNVNALELEDSALYLCASSRQLPYGYTFGSGTRLTVV.

The V and J genes are TRBV20-1 and TRBJ2-1; maybe TRBD2 (6 bases). The CDR3 covers 17 residues. V lost 1 base to trimming and J lost 7 bases, with 23 bases between them. The germline V gene has CDR1 DFQATT and CDR2 SNEGSKA (reference sequence). The CDR3 is CSARVSTMTRVINEQFF. The DNA for the CDR3 is TGCAGTGCTAGAGTAAGCACTATGACTAGGGTGATTAATGAGCAGTTCTTC.

The chain is built from TRBV18 and TRBJ2-2; 11 bases are a match to TRBD2. CDR3 length equals 16 residues. Trimming took 5 bases from V and 4 from J; bases not matched to a gene: 6. Per the germline V gene, CDR1 is KGHSH and CDR2 is LQKENI. The CDR3 DNA sequence: TGTGCCAGCTCAATAACTAGCGGGAGTGGCACCGGGGAGCTGTTTTTT. This codes for CASSITSGSGTGELFF.

The sample holds many counts of this clonotype. The CDR3 DNA reads TGCGCCAGCAGCGTCCAGGGCATAGGCTCTGGGGCCAACGTCCTGACTTTC. This encodes CASSVQGIGSGANVLTF. The chain uses TRBV5-1 and TRBJ2-6, with D tentatively TRBD1 (5 bases). V shed 4 bases and J shed 0 bases, with 14 bases lying between them. In germline, CDR1 is SGHRS, CDR2 YFSETQ. The CDR3 loop spans 17 amino acids.

This clonotype was observed at least ten times. The chain recombines TRBV28 with TRBJ1-1; no definite D call. The V gene lost 10 bases and the J gene lost 5 bases, with 14 bases spanning the gap. CDR1 MDHEN and CDR2 SYDVKM come from the germline V gene. The CDR3 covers 12 residues. This CDR3 is CATSKGSTEAFF. As DNA, the CDR3 is TGTGCCACCAGCAAGGGTTCTACTGAAGCTTTCTTT. Combining the CDR3 with reference TRBV28 and TRBJ1-1 gives the whole variable domain DVKVTQSSRYLVKRTGEKVFLECVQDMDHENMFWYRQDPGLGLRLIYFSYDVKMKEKGDIPEGYSVSREKKERFSLILESASTNQTSMYLCATSKGSTEAFFGQGTRLTVV.

There are many counts of this clonotype. The chain joins TRBV6-1 to TRBJ2-7; perhaps TRBD1 as D (6 bases). The V gene's germline CDR1 is MNHNS and CDR2 SASEGT. V lost 6 bases, J lost 3 bases, and 12 bases lay in between. The CDR3 has 13 amino acids. Here the CDR3 reads CASSWDTFYEQYF. The CDR3, as DNA: TGTGCCAGCAGCTGGGACACCTTCTACGAGCAGTACTTC.

In nucleotides, the CDR3 is TGCGCCAGCAGCCAACACTCCGGGACAGATTATGAAAAACTGTTTTTT. It encodes CASSQHSGTDYEKLFF. The J gene is TRBJ1-4, the V gene TRBV4-1; 7 bases fit TRBD1. This CDR3 region has 16 residues. Germline V gives CDR1 MGHRA, CDR2 YSYEKL. The V gene end was trimmed by 2 bases and the J gene end by 6 bases; junction bases not matched to a gene: 9.

This clonotype was observed many times. The chain couples TRBV11-2 to TRBJ2-7; TRBD1 agrees at 7 bases. With 6 bases clipped from V and 2 bases from J, the junction kept 7 bases outside the gene matches. This CDR3 has 14 amino acids. Germline-derived CDR1 and CDR2 are SGHAT and FQNNGV. The CDR3 DNA sequence: TGTGCCAGCAGTAACTACCAGGGGGCCTACGAGCAGTACTTC. It translates to CASSNYQGAYEQYF.

This clonotype has ten or more counts. This chain joins TRBV24-1 and TRBJ2-7; D is ambiguous. The V and J ends lost 3 bases and 4 bases respectively, with 9 bases between them. Germline V gene lookup returns CDR1 KGHDR and CDR2 SFDVKD. This CDR3 has 13 residues. The DNA for the CDR3 is TGTGCCACCAGTGATCTACTCGGTTACGAGCAGTACTTC. Amino acids: CATSDLLGYEQYF.

This clonotype was seen ten or more times. V usage is TRBV20-1 and J usage is TRBJ1-1; TRBD1 might be the D (6 bases). The germline V gene has CDR1 DFQATT and CDR2 SNEGSKA (reference sequence). This CDR3 has 14 residues. Trimming took 3 bases from V and 0 from J, leaving 11 bases between them. The CDR3 DNA reads TGCAGTGCTAGGAGGGGGACAATGAACACTGAAGCTTTCTTT. Its translation: CSARRGTMNTEAFF.

This clonotype was seen at least ten times. The V call is TRBV2, the J call TRBJ2-7, with D unresolved. The CDR3 is 14 residues long. Trimming pared 1 base from V and 4 bases from J, leaving 11 bases between. From germline, CDR1 is SNHLY and CDR2 FYNNEI. CDR3 region: CASSEEGTLYEQYF. Here the CDR3 DNA reads TGTGCCAGCAGTGAAGAAGGCACTTTATACGAGCAGTACTTC.

V gene TRBV19 combines with J gene TRBJ1-3; no clear D. The CDR3 is made up of 15 amino acids. V shed 3 bases and J shed 2 bases, with 11 bases lying between them. CDR1 and CDR2 from the germline V gene are LNHDA and SQIVND (reference sequence). The CDR3 protein is CASSIYGVPGNTIYF. CDR3 DNA sequence: TGTGCCAGTAGTATCTACGGAGTACCTGGAAACACCATATATTTT.

As regards this clonotype: It may be a read error: a sequence one base away is much more abundant. The chain has TRBV20-1 and TRBJ2-7; TRBD2 matches at 8 bases. The V gene end was trimmed by 5 bases and the J gene end by 2 bases; junction bases not matched to a gene: 17. Germline V lookup: CDR1 DFQATT, CDR2 SNEGSKA (reference sequence). CDR3 length: 17 amino acids. The CDR3 loop is CSADTYARGRRTYEQYF. The CDR3 DNA is TGCAGTGCTGACACGTACGCGCGCGGGAGGAGGACCTACGAGCAGTACTTC.

The chain combines TRBV6-2 or TRBV6-3 with TRBJ2-3; D is unresolved. Germline-derived CDR1 and CDR2 are MNHEY and SVGEGT. Trimming took off 6 bases at V and 2 bases at J, with 21 bases between the two ends. The CDR3 consists of 17 residues. The DNA of the CDR3 is TGTGCCAGCAGCCCCGGACCGGTCCTATGGGCCACAGATACGCAGTATTTT. Protein sequence: CASSPGPVLWATDTQYF.

This chain connects TRBV24-1 to TRBJ1-2; 8 nucleotides agree with TRBD1. V dropped 8 bases and J dropped 6; count of bases not matched to a gene: 4. This CDR3 has 12 residues. The germline V gene encodes CDR1 KGHDR and CDR2 SFDVKD. CDR3 in amino acids: CATKDRENGYTF. DNA of the CDR3: TGTGCCACCAAGGACAGGGAGAATGGCTACACCTTC.

The J gene is TRBJ1-1, the V gene TRBV7-2, with a tentative D call TRBD1 (6 bases). The germline CDR1 and CDR2 sequences are SGHTA and FQGNSA. V was shortened by 5 bases and J by 4 bases, with 17 bases between the two germline ends. The CDR3 spans 15 residues. The CDR3 DNA follows: TGTGCCAGCAGCCCCGCCGCCGGACAGCTCACTGAAGCTTTCTTT. Its protein product is CASSPAAGQLTEAFF.